The 15 T cell receptor beta chains given below trace back to one sample, sequenced in a study of T-cell reconstitution after alpha-beta-depleted transplantation in children. A TCRbeta library incorporating unique molecular identifiers was prepared. MiXCR, run by TCRdb on the PCR reads, gives a single entry per CDR3 protein. Of about 600,000 distinct CDR3 sequences in the sample, approximately 12% were seen once. The sequences come from PBMCs, mostly from graft donor cells, collected 360 days after TCRalphabeta/CD19-depleted stem cell transplant. The receptors shown here come from a male patient younger than 18 who had a stem cell transplant for acute myeloid leukemia, so the T cells may come from the graft donor.

This clonotype was counted a few times. The chain links TRBV7-8 to TRBJ2-2; 10 nucleotides match TRBD1. The V and J ends lost 1 base and 0 bases, in that order; junction bases with no gene match: 5. This CDR3 comprises 18 residues. The germline CDR1 and CDR2 sequences are SGHVS and FQNEAQ. The CDR3 sequence is CASSLGRGQGANTGELFF. The CDR3 nucleotides are TGTGCCAGCAGCTTAGGCCGAGGACAGGGGGCGAACACCGGGGAGCTGTTTTTT.

The V call is TRBV7-2, the J call TRBJ2-7; TRBD2 might be the D (6 bases). Germline assignment: CDR1 SGHTA and CDR2 FQGNSA. V was clipped by 1 base and J by 4 bases, with 11 bases between them. The CDR3 spans 14 residues. The DNA of the CDR3 is TGTGCCAGCAGCTTAGTGTGGCGGGAATACGAGCAGTACTTC. Its protein is CASSLVWREYEQYF.

In this sample, this clonotype turned up a few times. V is TRBV27 and J is TRBJ2-3; TRBD1 matches at 8 bases. The CDR3 contains 13 residues. The germline CDR1 and CDR2 sequences are MNHEY and SMNVEV (reference sequence). The V and J ends lost 8 bases and 0 bases, in that order; junction bases with no gene match: 1. The CDR3, as DNA: TGTGCCAGCCAGGGGGCGAGCACAGATACGCAGTATTTT. Protein: CASQGASTDTQYF.

In this sample, this clonotype turned up many times. The genes are TRBV3-1 and TRBJ2-1, with no clear D. CDR1 and CDR2 (germline): LGHDT, YNNKEL (reference sequence). This CDR3 contains 13 residues. Trimming removed 0 bases at V and 6 bases at J, with 6 bases between. CDR3: CASSQEGSNEQFF. In nucleotides, the CDR3 is TGTGCCAGCAGCCAAGAAGGCAGCAATGAGCAGTTCTTC.

V usage is TRBV14 and J usage is TRBJ1-2; no definite D call. Germline CDR1 is SGHDN and CDR2 is FVKESK. The CDR3 runs to 13 residues. Trimming cost V 4 bases and J 5 bases, with 11 bases left between them. In DNA form, the CDR3 reads TGTGCCAGCAGCCCCTCGACAAGTTATGGCTACACCTTC. Encoded protein: CASSPSTSYGYTF.

The gene calls are TRBV6-1 and TRBJ2-7, with D perhaps TRBD1 (7 bases). Germline V gives CDR1 MNHNS, CDR2 SASEGT. The V end was cut by 2 bases, the J end by 5 bases, with 10 bases between. The CDR3 sequence is 13 residues long. CDR3 amino acids: CASSEQGGNEQYF. The CDR3 DNA reads as TGTGCCAGCAGTGAACAGGGGGGCAACGAGCAGTACTTC.

The sample holds a few counts of this clonotype. The chain joins TRBV29-1 to TRBJ2-7, with D tentatively TRBD1 or TRBD2 (6 bases each). Germline CDR1 and CDR2: SQVTM and ANQGSEA. Trimming pared 7 bases from V and 2 bases from J, leaving 12 bases between. This CDR3 comprises 12 residues. The CDR3 is CSGGAGAYEQYF. DNA of the CDR3: TGCAGCGGGGGGGCAGGGGCCTACGAGCAGTACTTC.

This clonotype was seen a few times. The rearrangement uses TRBV20-1 and TRBJ2-1; 7 nucleotides match TRBD2. V lost 5 bases and J lost 5; bases outside the gene matches: 18. CDR1 and CDR2 (germline): DFQATT, SNEGSKA (reference sequence). There are 17 residues in the CDR3. DNA of the CDR3: TGCAGTGCTCGCCGATGGGCGGCTAGCGGCCTTCACAATGAGCAGTTCTTC. Its protein product is CSARRWAASGLHNEQFF.

This clonotype has only a few counts. The chain has TRBV7-2 and TRBJ2-2; D gene ambiguous. This CDR3 spans 14 amino acids. V was trimmed by 4 bases and J by 6 bases, leaving 12 bases between them. Germline loops: CDR1 SGHTA, CDR2 FQGNSA. CDR3 nucleotide sequence: TGTGCCAGCAGCTACCCAGCGCCACCCGGGGAGCTGTTTTTT. Its translation is CASSYPAPPGELFF.

The table lists this clonotype with a few counts. This chain uses TRBV24-1 with TRBJ1-1; no reliable D call. The CDR3 length is 13 residues. CDR1 is KGHDR, CDR2 SFDVKD, per germline. V was trimmed by 5 bases and J by 2 bases, leaving 8 bases between them. CDR3 DNA: TGTGCCACCAGTGGGACGGGTAACACTGAAGCTTTCTTT. It is translated as CATSGTGNTEAFF.

This clonotype was counted between two and nine times. The V call is TRBV12-3 or TRBV12-4, the J call TRBJ2-1; 9 nucleotides line up with TRBD2. Trimming cost V 6 bases and J 12 bases; bases outside gene matches: 27. The CDR3 contains 19 residues. CDR3 bases: TGTGCCAGCAGCTCACACCCATGGGATAGCGGGAGAAAGAATCGTGGGCAGTTCTTC. Translating it yields CASSSHPWDSGRKNRGQFF.

V is TRBV7-6 and J is TRBJ1-4; the D gene is possibly TRBD1 (5 bases). V gave up 4 bases and J gave up 6 bases, with 18 bases separating them. In germline, CDR1 is SGHVS, CDR2 FNYEAQ. The CDR3 totals 16 residues. The CDR3 region is CASSSRTFIGDEKLFF. The CDR3 DNA reads TGTGCCAGCAGCTCCCGGACATTTATAGGGGATGAAAAACTGTTTTTT.

This clonotype was recorded once. Since a much larger clone is just one base distant, this may be a read error. The chain is built from TRBV3-1 and TRBJ2-2; D may be TRBD1 or TRBD2 (5 bases each). The length of the CDR3 is 16 residues. Germline V gene sequence: CDR1 LGHDT, CDR2 YNNKEL (reference sequence). CDR3 DNA: TGTGCCAGCAGCCGCTCAGGGACCCTGAACACCGGGGAGCTGTCTTTT. It translates to CASSRSGTLNTGELSF.

This clonotype has more than one count but fewer than ten. The chain joins TRBV7-6 to TRBJ2-7; 7 bases align to TRBD2. Germline loops: CDR1 SGHVS, CDR2 FNYEAQ. CDR3 size: 14 residues. J gave up 9 bases and V 0 bases, and 8 bases lay outside the gene matches. For the CDR3, the DNA is TGTGCCAGCAGCTTAGCCCAGCGGGACGGGGGGCAGTACTTC. Translated, it gives CASSLAQRDGGQYF.

The sample holds many counts of this clonotype. The chain has TRBV3-1 and TRBJ2-1; no reliable D call. The CDR3 is 12 residues long. The germline V gene encodes CDR1 LGHDT and CDR2 YNNKEL (reference sequence). V lost 1 base and J 2 bases, leaving 0 bases between the germline ends. This CDR3 reads CASSQAYNEQFF. The DNA of the CDR3 is TGTGCCAGCAGCCAAGCCTACAATGAGCAGTTCTTC.